These T cell receptor beta chains were read from a single sample in a study of OX40 agonist ivuxolimab in advanced cancers. Using immunoSEQ multiplex PCR, the repertoire was profiled, and TCRdb retains in-frame clones only, with some absent. The sample includes tens of thousands of clones, 75% to 90% seen only once; the top ten take around 11%. The specimen was CD4+ or CD8+ T cells sorted from blood, collected in a trial of the OX40 agonist ivuxolimab. The receptors shown here come from an adult with an advanced solid tumor such as melanoma, head and neck, liver or kidney cancer. The CDR3 runs from the conserved cysteine through the conserved F or W. The D gene is left open where the match is weak. Not all rows give a size; the values are once, few, many and, for expanded clones, a class.

TRBV19	TRBJ2-7	.	.	18	TGTGCCAGTAGTATCTCCCCCCCGACGGAGCCCAATTCCTACGAGCAGTACTTC	CASSISPPTEPNSYEQYF
TRBV2	TRBJ2-1	.	once	10	TGTGCCAGCCGGTACAATGAGCAGTTCTTC	CASRYNEQFF
TRBV27	TRBJ2-7	.	.	16	TGTGCCAGCAGTTCCCTTAACGGGGGTACGTCCAACGAGCAGTACTTC	CASSSLNGGTSNEQYF
TRBV5-5	TRBJ2-1	.	medium-sized	16	TGTGCCAGCAGCTTGACCTGGGCTAGCTCCTACAATGAGCAGTTCTTC	CASSLTWASSYNEQFF
TRBV13	TRBJ2-7	.	.	13	TGTGCCAGCAGATTGGGCAGGGTGGGTGAGCAGTACTTC	CASRLGRVGEQYF
TRBV4-1	TRBJ1-5	.	.	18	TGCGCCAGCAGCCTCGCCTATGGGGAGTATACGGGCAATCAGCCCCAGCATTTT	CASSLAYGEYTGNQPQHF
TRBV15	TRBJ2-5	TRBD2	.	17	TGTGCCACCAGCAGAGATTGGCTAGCGGGAGTAGGGGAGACCCAGTACTTC	CATSRDWLAGVGETQYF
TRBV7-2	TRBJ1-6	.	.	14	TGTGCCACGGGTGATTCGGGGGGCGGTTCACCCCTCCACTTT	CATGDSGGGSPLHF
TRBV9	TRBJ1-2	.	once	13	TGTGCCAGCAGCGTAGCGGATAACTATGGCTACACCTTC	CASSVADNYGYTF
TRBV9	TRBJ2-3	TRBD1	.	15	TGTGCCAGCAGCCCGGGACAGGGAGTCACAGATACGCAGTATTTT	CASSPGQGVTDTQYF
TRBV5-1	TRBJ2-3	TRBD2	.	15	TGCGCCAGCAGGGACCTACTAGCGGGCACAGATACGCAGTATTTT	CASRDLLAGTDTQYF
TRBV5-1	TRBJ2-5	TRBD2	.	16	TGCGCCAGCAGCGACGGGACTAGCGGGAAACAAGAGACCCAGTACTTC	CASSDGTSGKQETQYF
TRBV7-9	TRBJ1-4	TRBD1	.	14	TGTGCCAGCAGCTTAGCGGGACAGAATGAAAAACTGTTTTTT	CASSLAGQNEKLFF
TRBV7-8	TRBJ2-1	TRBD2	.	15	TGTGCCAGCAGCTTAACGACTAGCGGGAGGACGGGGCAGTTCTTC	CASSLTTSGRTGQFF
TRBV30	TRBJ2-6	.	.	16	TGTGCCTGGAGTGACAGTCGGGGGTACGGGGCCAACGTCCTGACTTTC	CAWSDSRGYGANVLTF
TRBV6-6	TRBJ1-2	TRBD1	.	14	TGTGCCAGCAGATCTCCACAGGGGGAGTATGGCTACACCTTC	CASRSPQGEYGYTF
TRBV29-1	TRBJ1-2	TRBD1	.	13	TGCAGCGTTGAGCCGACAGGGAACTATGGCTACACCTTC	CSVEPTGNYGYTF
TRBV9	TRBJ2-3	.	.	15	TGTGCCAGCAGCGTAGTAGGGGGGAGCCCAGATACGCAGTATTTT	CASSVVGGSPDTQYF
TRBV11-1	TRBJ1-5	.	.	14	TGTGCCAGCAGCTTAGGAGGGTATAATCAGCCCCAGCATTTT	CASSLGGYNQPQHF
TRBV19	TRBJ2-1	.	.	17	TGTGCCAGTAGTATAGGGGGCGTTATAAGGTCCTACAATGAGCAGTTCTTC	CASSIGGVIRSYNEQFF
TRBV15	TRBJ2-2	TRBD1	.	17	TGTGCCACCAGCAGAGATAGAGGGACAGCGAACACCGGGGAGCTGTTTTTT	CATSRDRGTANTGELFF
TRBV4-2	TRBJ2-1	TRBD1	.	16	TGTGCCAGCAGCCAAGACGTTACAGGGGCAAGGAATGAGCAGTTCTTC	CASSQDVTGARNEQFF
TRBV5-3	TRBJ2-1	.	.	18	TGTGCCAGAAGCTTGGTTAACCGGGGCCAGATCCCCTACAATGAGCAGTTCTTC	CARSLVNRGQIPYNEQFF
TRBV9	TRBJ2-7	.	.	14	TGTGCCAGCAGCGCCGTTCCAGCCCCCTACGAGCAGTACTTC	CASSAVPAPYEQYF
TRBV7-3	TRBJ2-1	TRBD2	once	17	TGTGCCAGCAGCCTCCCGACTAGCGGGGAAACCTACAATGAGCAGTTCTTC	CASSLPTSGETYNEQFF
TRBV21-1	TRBJ2-3	.	once	17	TGTGCCAGTGAAGGGGGCCTAACAGGGGCTCGCACAGATACGCAGTATTTT	CASEGGLTGARTDTQYF
TRBV19	TRBJ1-5	.	.	16	TGTGCCAGTTCCAGCGGGTGGGGGCTGAACAATCAGCCCCAGCATTTT	CASSSGWGLNNQPQHF
TRBV7-2	TRBJ2-7	.	.	15	TGTGCCAGCAGCCCGGCAGGAGACGGGGCCTACGAGCAGTACTTC	CASSPAGDGAYEQYF
TRBV29-1	TRBJ1-1	.	.	11	TGCAGCGTTGAGGTGAACACTGAAGCTTTCTTT	CSVEVNTEAFF
TRBV7-6	TRBJ2-7	.	.	12	TGTGCCAGCAGCTTAAACCGGAACGAGCAGTACTTC	CASSLNRNEQYF
TRBV9	TRBJ1-2	.	.	15	TGTGCCAGCAGCACAGGTAACACAGTTAACTATGGCTACACCTTC	CASSTGNTVNYGYTF
TRBV6-1	TRBJ1-4	TRBD1	medium-sized	14	TGTGCCAGCAACGAGGGACAGGGTCCTGAAAAACTGTTTTTT	CASNEGQGPEKLFF
TRBV19	TRBJ2-1	TRBD1	.	15	TGTGCCAGTAGTATAGTGGGGGGACAGGGCAATGAGCAGTTCTTC	CASSIVGGQGNEQFF
TRBV27	TRBJ1-1	.	.	13	TGTGCCAGCAGTTTTGGTCTGAACACTGAAGCTTTCTTT	CASSFGLNTEAFF
TRBV4-2	TRBJ1-1	.	few	13	TGTGCCAGCAGCCAAGGGTCGAACACTGAAGCTTTCTTT	CASSQGSNTEAFF
TRBV27	TRBJ2-5	.	.	15	TGTGCCAGCAGTTTAAGTGGGGGGGCCGGCGAGACCCAGTACTTC	CASSLSGGAGETQYF
TRBV5-8	TRBJ2-5	.	.	14	TGTGCCAGCAGCTGGGGAGGGGGAGGAGAGACCCAGTACTTC	CASSWGGGGETQYF
TRBV10-3	TRBJ1-3	TRBD1	.	15	TGTGCCATCAGCCCAGACAGGGCCCCTGGAAACACCATATATTTT	CAISPDRAPGNTIYF
TRBV5-1	TRBJ2-7	.	.	13	TGCGCCAGCAGACTCGGTAGCTCCTACGAGCAGTACTTC	CASRLGSSYEQYF
TRBV7-9	TRBJ2-5	TRBD2	.	15	TGTGCCAGCAGCCACCGACTAGCTCATACAGAGACCCAGTACTTC	CASSHRLAHTETQYF